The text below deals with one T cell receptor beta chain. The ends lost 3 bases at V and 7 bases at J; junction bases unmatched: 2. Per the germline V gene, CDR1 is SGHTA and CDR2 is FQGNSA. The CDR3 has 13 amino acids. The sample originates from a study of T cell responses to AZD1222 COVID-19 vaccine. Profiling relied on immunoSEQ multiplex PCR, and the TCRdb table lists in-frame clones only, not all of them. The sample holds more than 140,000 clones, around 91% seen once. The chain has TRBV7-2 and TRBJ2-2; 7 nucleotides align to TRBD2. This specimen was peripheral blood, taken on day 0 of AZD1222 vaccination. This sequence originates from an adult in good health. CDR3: CASSLREGGELFF. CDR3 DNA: TGTGCCAGCAGCTTGAGGGAGGGCGGGGAGCTGTTTTTT.